The 18 T cell receptor beta chains listed next were all sequenced from one sample in a study of T cell changes during pregnancy in multiple sclerosis. Some clones are missing from TCRdb's copy, which holds only in-frame ones; the method was immunoSEQ multiplex PCR. The data contain some 79,000 clones, 80% to 95% of them singletons. Source: CD4+ T cells from peripheral blood mononuclear cells, taken in the second trimester of pregnancy. The origin of the receptors is a female donor with multiple sclerosis, enrolled in a pregnancy study.

The chain has TRBV5-6 and TRBJ2-5; 8 bases agree with TRBD2. Germline-derived CDR1 and CDR2 are SGHDT and YYEEEE. V shed 5 bases and J 4 bases; nucleotides not matched to a gene: 13. The CDR3 sequence is 16 residues long. CDR3 loop: CASRKLGLGGRETQYF. DNA for the CDR3: TGTGCCAGCAGAAAACTGGGACTAGGGGGTCGAGAGACCCAGTACTTC. Using reference TRBV5-6 and TRBJ2-5 for the parts outside the CDR3, the full variable domain is DAGVTQSPTHLIKTRGQQVTLRCSPKSGHDTVSWYQQALGQGPQFIFQYYEEEERQRGNFPDRFSGHQFPNYSSELNVNALLLGDSALYLCASRKLGLGGRETQYFGPGTRLLVL.

This clone has just one count. V is TRBV28 and J is TRBJ1-2; a possible D gene is TRBD1 (6 bases). V lost 4 bases to trimming and J lost 4 bases, with 13 bases between them. Germline lookup yields CDR1 MDHEN and CDR2 SYDVKM. This CDR3 spans 14 amino acids. The CDR3 DNA sequence: TGTGCCAGCAGTTCAACAGGGTTCCTCTATGGCTACACCTTC. It is translated as CASSSTGFLYGYTF.

This clone was seen once. The CDR3 DNA is TGTGCCAGTAGTATAGACGGACTAGCGGGAGAGACCCAGTACTTC. As protein: CASSIDGLAGETQYF. The rearrangement joins TRBV19 to TRBJ2-5, with 11 bases that match TRBD2. Trimming cost V 0 bases and J 4 bases; bases outside gene matches: 1. CDR3 length: 15 amino acids. CDR1 is LNHDA, CDR2 SQIVND, per germline (reference sequence).

The V call is TRBV11-3, the J call TRBJ2-3; 11 bases align to TRBD2. Germline trimming cut 8 bases from V and 1 base from J; bases unmatched to any gene: 5. Per the germline V gene, CDR1 is SGHNT and CDR2 is YENEEA. CDR3 size: 15 residues. The CDR3 region is CASSSGRLGTDTQYF. The CDR3 DNA reads as TGTGCCAGCTCTAGCGGGAGGCTCGGCACAGATACGCAGTATTTT. The full variable domain, its missing parts supplied by reference TRBV11-3 and TRBJ2-3, is EAGVVQSPRYKIIEKKQPVAFWCNPISGHNTLYWYLQNLGQGPELLIRYENEEAVDDSQLPKDRFSAERLKGVDSTLKIQPAELGDSAVYLCASSSGRLGTDTQYFGPGTRLTVL.

This clone was detected only once. This rearrangement joins TRBV7-2 to TRBJ2-1; TRBD2 is a possible D gene (6 bases). CDR1 and CDR2 from the germline V gene are SGHTA and FQGNSA. Trimming took 1 base from V and 4 from J, leaving 8 bases between them. This CDR3 is 14 amino acids long. The CDR3 spells CASSLDRGYNEQFF. CDR3 bases: TGTGCCAGCAGCTTAGATCGGGGGTACAATGAGCAGTTCTTC.

Written as DNA, the CDR3 is TGTGCCAGCAGTGGGGACAGGGCCTACGAGCAGTACTTC. It translates to CASSGDRAYEQYF. The V call is TRBV2, the J call TRBJ2-7; 9 positions match TRBD1. This CDR3 has 13 amino acids. Germline assignment: CDR1 SNHLY and CDR2 FYNNEI. J lost 2 bases, V lost 4 bases, and 0 bases had no gene match.

This chain joins TRBV19 and TRBJ1-5; 7 nucleotides match TRBD1. The trim removed 3 bases at V and 4 bases at J, leaving 6 bases unmatched. There are 15 residues in the CDR3. The germline gives CDR1 LNHDA, CDR2 SQIVND (reference sequence). The CDR3 reads CASSIDGTDNQPQHF. The CDR3 DNA reads as TGTGCCAGTAGTATTGATGGGACAGATAATCAGCCCCAGCATTTT.

The V and J genes are TRBV27 and TRBJ2-7; 8 bases are shared with TRBD1. V shed 2 bases, J shed 2 bases, and the junction held 2 bases outside the gene matches. CDR1 MNHEY and CDR2 SMNVEV come from the germline V gene (reference sequence). The CDR3 contains 14 residues. In DNA, the CDR3 is TGTGCCAGCAGTTTACAGGGACAGGCCTACGAGCAGTACTTC. As protein: CASSLQGQAYEQYF.

V gene TRBV30 combines with J gene TRBJ2-5, with D tentatively TRBD2 (7 bases). The V gene's germline CDR1 is GTSNPN and CDR2 SVGIG (reference sequence). The CDR3 sequence is 16 residues long. With 2 bases removed from V and 5 bases from J, the gap between germline ends came to 21 bases. The CDR3 DNA is TGTGCCTGGAGTTTTGGTGTCGTAAGGGGGGGGGAGACCCAGTACTTC. Amino acid sequence: CAWSFGVVRGGETQYF.

The chain uses TRBV5-4 and TRBJ2-6; tentatively, D is TRBD2 (5 bases). Germline V gives CDR1 SGHNT, CDR2 YYREEE (reference sequence). The V end lost 1 base, the J end lost 0 bases, and 8 bases lay between the germline ends. The CDR3 length is 16 residues. CDR3 DNA: TGTGCCAGCAGCTTGTCCGCGGGCTCTGGGGCCAACGTCCTGACTTTC. Amino acids: CASSLSAGSGANVLTF.

This chain links TRBV6-6 with TRBJ1-1; 8 bases are shared with TRBD1. The CDR3 spans 15 residues. The ends lost 2 bases at V and 4 bases at J; junction bases unmatched: 6. Looked up from germline, CDR1 is MNHNY and CDR2 is SVGAGI (reference sequence). CDR3: CASSYAGQASTEAFF. As DNA, the CDR3 is TGTGCCAGCAGTTACGCGGGACAGGCTAGCACTGAAGCTTTCTTT.

Concerning this clone: The germline gene is not matched at one end of the junction; a read error may be the cause. V is TRBV6-1 and J is TRBJ1-2, with TRBD1 as a possible D gene (6 bases). Germline loops: CDR1 MNHNS, CDR2 SASEGT. CDR3 length equals 13 residues. CDR3 bases: TGTGCCAGCAGGGAAGGACAGTTCTATGGCTACACCTTC. This gives the protein CASREGQFYGYTF.

The gene calls are TRBV9 and TRBJ2-2, with 10 bases aligning to TRBD2. The CDR3 length is 16 residues. V lost 3 bases, J lost 7 bases, and 9 bases stayed unmatched. Germline-derived CDR1 and CDR2 are SGDLS and YYNGEE. The CDR3 here is CASSAGSGRIRGELFF. The CDR3 coding sequence is TGTGCCAGCAGCGCGGGTAGCGGGAGGATCCGCGGGGAGCTGTTTTTT.

The V call is TRBV4-1, the J call TRBJ2-7, with 11 nucleotides matching TRBD1. V dropped 3 bases and J dropped 4; count of bases not matched to a gene: 8. Germline V CDR1 and CDR2: MGHRA, YSYEKL. This CDR3 contains 16 residues. The CDR3 nucleotides are TGCGCCAGCAGCCAGGCCCGGACAGGGGGCAGGTACGAGCAGTACTTC. Amino acid sequence: CASSQARTGGRYEQYF.

The chain carries TRBV5-4 and TRBJ2-5; 14 bases align to TRBD2. CDR3 length: 18 amino acids. J gave up 4 bases and V 4 bases, and 12 bases lay outside the gene matches. Germline CDR1 and CDR2: SGHNT and YYREEE (reference sequence). CDR3 amino acids: CASSPGTSGSRARETQYF. The CDR3 DNA follows: TGTGCCAGCAGCCCCGGGACTAGCGGGAGTAGGGCGCGAGAGACCCAGTACTTC.

V and J are TRBV14 and TRBJ2-3; the match to TRBD2 covers 8 bases. This CDR3 has 17 amino acids. CDR1 and CDR2 from the germline V gene are SGHDN and FVKESK. V shed 0 bases, J shed 1 base, and the junction held 6 bases outside the gene matches. The CDR3 nucleotides are TGTGCCAGCAGCCAAGATAGAGGACTAGCAGGCACAGATACGCAGTATTTT. Protein: CASSQDRGLAGTDTQYF.

The V and J genes are TRBV13 and TRBJ2-2; 7 bases match TRBD2. CDR3 length: 18 residues. V gave up 2 bases and J gave up 0 bases; unmatched junction bases: 9. Per the germline V gene, CDR1 is PRHDT and CDR2 is FYEKMQ (reference sequence). The CDR3 spells CASSLKRSSGANTGELFF. The CDR3 nucleotides are TGTGCCAGCAGCTTAAAACGTTCCAGCGGGGCGAACACCGGGGAGCTGTTTTTT.

J is TRBJ1-1 and V is TRBV5-1; 9 nucleotides agree with TRBD1. Germline V gene sequence: CDR1 SGHRS, CDR2 YFSETQ. Unmatched junction bases numbered 7, after V lost 4 bases and J lost 3 bases. This CDR3 is built from 15 residues. Written as DNA, the CDR3 is TGCGCCAGCAGCCTACAGGGGGCTCGGGACACTGAAGCTTTCTTT. Amino acid sequence: CASSLQGARDTEAFF.